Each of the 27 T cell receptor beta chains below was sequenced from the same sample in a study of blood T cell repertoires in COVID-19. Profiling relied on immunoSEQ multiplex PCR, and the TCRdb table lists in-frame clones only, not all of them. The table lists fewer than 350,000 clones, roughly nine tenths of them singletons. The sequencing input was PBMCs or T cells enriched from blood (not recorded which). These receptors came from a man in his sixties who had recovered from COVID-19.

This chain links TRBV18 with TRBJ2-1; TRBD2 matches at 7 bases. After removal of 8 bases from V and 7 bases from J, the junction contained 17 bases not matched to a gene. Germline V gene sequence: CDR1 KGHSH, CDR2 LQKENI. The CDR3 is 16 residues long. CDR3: CASLLAVGGPRNEQFF. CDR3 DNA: TGTGCCAGCCTATTAGCAGTGGGAGGGCCGAGAAATGAGCAGTTCTTC.

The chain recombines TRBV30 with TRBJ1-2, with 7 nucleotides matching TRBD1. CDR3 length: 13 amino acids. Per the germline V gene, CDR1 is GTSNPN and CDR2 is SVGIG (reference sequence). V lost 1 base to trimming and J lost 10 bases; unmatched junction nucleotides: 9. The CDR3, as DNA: TGTGCCTGGAGTGCGGGACAGCTGGAAAACTACACCTTC. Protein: CAWSAGQLENYTF.

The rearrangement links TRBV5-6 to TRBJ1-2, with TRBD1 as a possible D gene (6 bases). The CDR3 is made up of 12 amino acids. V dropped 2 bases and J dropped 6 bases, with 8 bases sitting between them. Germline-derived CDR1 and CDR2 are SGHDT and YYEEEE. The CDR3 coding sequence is TGTGCCAGCAGCTTAGGACAGAATGGCTACACCTTC. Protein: CASSLGQNGYTF.

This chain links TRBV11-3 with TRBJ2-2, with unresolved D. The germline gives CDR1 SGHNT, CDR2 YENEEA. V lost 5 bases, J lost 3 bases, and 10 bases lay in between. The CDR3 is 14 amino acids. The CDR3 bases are TGTGCCAGCAGCCCCGGTGTTCACACCGGGGAGCTGTTTTTT. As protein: CASSPGVHTGELFF.

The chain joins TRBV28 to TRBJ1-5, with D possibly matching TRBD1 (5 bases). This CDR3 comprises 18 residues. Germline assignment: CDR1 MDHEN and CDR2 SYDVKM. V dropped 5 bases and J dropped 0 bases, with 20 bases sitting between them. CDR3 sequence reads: CASSMRGHPKGSNQPQHF. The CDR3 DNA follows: TGTGCCAGCAGTATGCGCGGACACCCAAAGGGTAGCAATCAGCCCCAGCATTTT.

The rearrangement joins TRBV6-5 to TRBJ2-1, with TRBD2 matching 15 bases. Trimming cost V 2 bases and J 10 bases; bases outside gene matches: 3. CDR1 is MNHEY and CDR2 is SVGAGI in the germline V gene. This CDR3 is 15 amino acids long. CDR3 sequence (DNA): TGTGCCAGCAGTTACCCCGGACTAGCGGGAGGGGAGCAGTTCTTC. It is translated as CASSYPGLAGGEQFF.

CDR3 region: CASSLSVAGLYEQYF. Here the CDR3 DNA reads TGTGCCAGCAGTTTATCCGTCGCGGGACTATACGAGCAGTACTTC. The rearrangement links TRBV28 to TRBJ2-7, with 7 nucleotides matching TRBD2. The CDR3 sequence is 15 residues long. CDR1 and CDR2 from the germline V gene are MDHEN and SYDVKM. V lost 1 base, J lost 4 bases, and 7 bases stayed unmatched.

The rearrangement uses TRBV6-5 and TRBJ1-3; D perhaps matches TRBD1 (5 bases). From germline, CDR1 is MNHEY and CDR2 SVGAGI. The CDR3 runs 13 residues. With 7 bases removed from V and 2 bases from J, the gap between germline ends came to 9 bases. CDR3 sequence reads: CASNDRAGNTIYF. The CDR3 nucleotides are TGTGCCAGCAACGACAGAGCTGGAAACACCATATATTTT.

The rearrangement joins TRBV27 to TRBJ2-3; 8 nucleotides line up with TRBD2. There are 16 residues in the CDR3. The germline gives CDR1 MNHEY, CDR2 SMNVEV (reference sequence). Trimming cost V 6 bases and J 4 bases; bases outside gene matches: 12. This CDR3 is CASRVGRGLVPDTQYF. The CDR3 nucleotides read TGTGCCAGCAGGGTAGGGAGGGGACTAGTCCCAGATACGCAGTATTTT.

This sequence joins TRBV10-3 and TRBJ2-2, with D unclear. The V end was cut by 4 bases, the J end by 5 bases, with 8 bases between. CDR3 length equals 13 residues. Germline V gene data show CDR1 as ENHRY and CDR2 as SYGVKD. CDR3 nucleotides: TGTGCCATCAGTGGTCAGATAACCGGGGAGCTGTTTTTT. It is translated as CAISGQITGELFF.

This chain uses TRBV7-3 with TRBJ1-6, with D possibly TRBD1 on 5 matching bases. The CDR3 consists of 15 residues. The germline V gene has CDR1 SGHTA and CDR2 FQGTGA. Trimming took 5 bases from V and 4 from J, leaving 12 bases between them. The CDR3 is CASSQLQGYNSPLHF. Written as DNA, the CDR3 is TGTGCCAGCAGCCAACTTCAGGGATATAATTCACCCCTCCACTTT.

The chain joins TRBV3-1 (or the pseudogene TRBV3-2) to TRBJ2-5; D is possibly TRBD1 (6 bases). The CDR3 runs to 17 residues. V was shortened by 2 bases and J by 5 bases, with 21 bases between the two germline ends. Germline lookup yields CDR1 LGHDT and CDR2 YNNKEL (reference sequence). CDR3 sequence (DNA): TGTGCCAGCAGCCAACTCTACCGGCAGGGGTCAAGGGAGACCCAGTACTTC. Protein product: CASSQLYRQGSRETQYF.

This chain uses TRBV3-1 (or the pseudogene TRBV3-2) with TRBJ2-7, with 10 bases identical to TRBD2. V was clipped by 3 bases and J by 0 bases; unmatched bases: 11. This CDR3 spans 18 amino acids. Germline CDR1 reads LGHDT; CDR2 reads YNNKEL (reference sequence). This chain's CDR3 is CASSQTSGPTLSSYEQYF. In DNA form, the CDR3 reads TGTGCCAGCAGCCAGACTAGCGGGCCGACTCTTTCCTCCTACGAGCAGTACTTC.

CDR3 nucleotides: TGTGCCAGCAGCCGAAGCGGGAGCTCCTACAATGAGCAGTTCTTC. Protein: CASSRSGSSYNEQFF. The V call is TRBV7-8, the J call TRBJ2-1; 8 positions match TRBD2. The CDR3 runs 15 residues. Germline V CDR1 and CDR2: SGHVS, FQNEAQ. With 5 bases clipped from V and 0 bases from J, the junction kept 3 bases outside the gene matches.

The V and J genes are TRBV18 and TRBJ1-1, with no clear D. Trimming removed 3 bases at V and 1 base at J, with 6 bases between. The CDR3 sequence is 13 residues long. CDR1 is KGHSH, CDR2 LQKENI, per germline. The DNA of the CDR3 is TGTGCCAGCTCACCGGCCTCGAACACTGAAGCTTTCTTT. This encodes CASSPASNTEAFF.

CDR3 nucleotide sequence: TGTGCCAGCAGCCAAGATCAACCGGGGGCCTACGAGCAGTACTTC. It specifies CASSQDQPGAYEQYF. The chain carries TRBV14 and TRBJ2-7, with D perhaps matching TRBD2 (6 bases). V was shortened by 0 bases and J by 2 bases, with 11 bases between the two germline ends. CDR1 SGHDN and CDR2 FVKESK come from the germline V gene. The CDR3 is made up of 15 amino acids.

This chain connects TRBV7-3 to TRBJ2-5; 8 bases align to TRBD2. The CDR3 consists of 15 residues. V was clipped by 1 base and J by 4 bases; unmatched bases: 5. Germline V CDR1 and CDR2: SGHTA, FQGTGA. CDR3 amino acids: CASSLNGGRSETQYF. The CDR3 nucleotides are TGTGCCAGCAGCTTAAATGGCGGGAGGTCAGAGACCCAGTACTTC.

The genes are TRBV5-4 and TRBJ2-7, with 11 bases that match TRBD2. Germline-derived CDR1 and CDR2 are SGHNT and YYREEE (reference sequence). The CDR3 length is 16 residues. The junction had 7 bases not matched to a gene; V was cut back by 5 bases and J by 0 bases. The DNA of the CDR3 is TGTGCCAGCAGGTCACTCGGGACTAGCGGCTCCTACGAGCAGTACTTC. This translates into CASRSLGTSGSYEQYF.

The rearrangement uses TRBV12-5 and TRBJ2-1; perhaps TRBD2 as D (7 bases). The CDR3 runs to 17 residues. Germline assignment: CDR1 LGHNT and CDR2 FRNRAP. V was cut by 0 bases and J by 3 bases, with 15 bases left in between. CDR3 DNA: TGTGCTAGTGGTTTGGTACGGGGGGCAGGCTTCTACAATGAGCAGTTCTTC. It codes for CASGLVRGAGFYNEQFF.

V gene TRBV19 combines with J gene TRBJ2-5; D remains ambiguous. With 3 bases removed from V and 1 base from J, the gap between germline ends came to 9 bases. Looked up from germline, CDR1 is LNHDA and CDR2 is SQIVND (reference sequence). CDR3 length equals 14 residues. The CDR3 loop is CASSIAAGQETQYF. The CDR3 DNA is TGTGCCAGTAGTATCGCAGCAGGCCAAGAGACCCAGTACTTC.

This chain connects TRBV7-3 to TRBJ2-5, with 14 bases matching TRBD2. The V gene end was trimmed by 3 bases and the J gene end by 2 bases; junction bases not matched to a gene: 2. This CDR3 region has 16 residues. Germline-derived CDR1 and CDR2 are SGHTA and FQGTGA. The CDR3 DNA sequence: TGTGCCAGCAGCTTCGGGACTAGCGGGGGTCAAGAGACCCAGTACTTC. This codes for CASSFGTSGGQETQYF.

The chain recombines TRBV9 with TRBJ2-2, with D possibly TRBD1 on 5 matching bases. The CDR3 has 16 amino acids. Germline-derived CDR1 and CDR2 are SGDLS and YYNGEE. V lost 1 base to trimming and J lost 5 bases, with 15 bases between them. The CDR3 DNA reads TGTGCCAGCAGCGTAATAGCCGACAGTCGTACCGGGGAGCTGTTTTTT. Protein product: CASSVIADSRTGELFF.

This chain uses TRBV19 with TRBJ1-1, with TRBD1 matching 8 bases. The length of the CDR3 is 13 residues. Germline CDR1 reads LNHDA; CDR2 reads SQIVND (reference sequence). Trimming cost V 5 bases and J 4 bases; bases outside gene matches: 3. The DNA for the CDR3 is TGTGCCAGTAGTGAGGACAGGGTCACTGAAGCTTTCTTT. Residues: CASSEDRVTEAFF.

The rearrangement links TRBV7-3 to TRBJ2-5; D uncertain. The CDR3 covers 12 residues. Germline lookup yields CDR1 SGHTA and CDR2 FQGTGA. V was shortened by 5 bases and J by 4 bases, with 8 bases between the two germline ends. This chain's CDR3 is CASSPPGETQYF. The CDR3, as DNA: TGTGCCAGCAGCCCTCCCGGAGAGACCCAGTACTTC.

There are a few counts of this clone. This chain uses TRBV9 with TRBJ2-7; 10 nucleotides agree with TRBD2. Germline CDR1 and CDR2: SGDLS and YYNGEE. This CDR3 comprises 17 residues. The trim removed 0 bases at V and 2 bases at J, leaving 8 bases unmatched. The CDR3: CASSVGTSGELPYEQYF. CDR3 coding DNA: TGTGCCAGCAGCGTAGGGACTAGCGGAGAACTTCCCTACGAGCAGTACTTC.

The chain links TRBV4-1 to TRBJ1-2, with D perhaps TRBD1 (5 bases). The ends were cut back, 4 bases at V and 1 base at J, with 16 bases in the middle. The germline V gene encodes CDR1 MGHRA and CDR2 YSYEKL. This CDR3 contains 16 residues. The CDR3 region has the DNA TGCGCCAGCAGCCCCCCGGGGGGGGAGATTAACTATGGCTACACCTTC. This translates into CASSPPGGEINYGYTF.

This chain's CDR3 is CASSPRLAGVNEQFF. In DNA, the CDR3 is TGTGCCAGCAGCCCCAGACTAGCGGGAGTAAATGAGCAGTTCTTC. The J gene is TRBJ2-1, the V gene TRBV3-1 (or the pseudogene TRBV3-2); 12 bases match TRBD2. The V gene end was trimmed by 4 bases and the J gene end by 7 bases; junction bases not matched to a gene: 5. The germline V gene encodes CDR1 LGHDT and CDR2 YNNKEL (reference sequence). The CDR3 totals 15 residues.